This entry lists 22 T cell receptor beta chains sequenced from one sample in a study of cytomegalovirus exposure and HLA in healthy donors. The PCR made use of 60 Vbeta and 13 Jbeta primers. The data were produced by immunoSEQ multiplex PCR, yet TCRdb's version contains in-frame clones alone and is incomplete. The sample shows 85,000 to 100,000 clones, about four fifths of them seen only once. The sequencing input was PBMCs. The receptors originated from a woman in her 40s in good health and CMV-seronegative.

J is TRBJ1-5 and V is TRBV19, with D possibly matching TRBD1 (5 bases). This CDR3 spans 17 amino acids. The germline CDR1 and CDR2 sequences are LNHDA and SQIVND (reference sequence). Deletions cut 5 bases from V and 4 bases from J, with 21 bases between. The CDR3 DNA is TGTGCCAGTAGTTCTTACCCCACGAGGGGAGGGAATCAGCCCCAGCATTTT. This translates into CASSSYPTRGGNQPQHF. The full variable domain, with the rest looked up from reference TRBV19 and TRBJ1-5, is DGGITQSPKYLFRKEGQNVTLSCEQNLNHDAMYWYRQDPGQGLRLIYYSQIVNDFQKGDIAEGYSVSREKKESFPLTVTSAQKNPTAFYLCASSSYPTRGGNQPQHFGDGTRLSIL.

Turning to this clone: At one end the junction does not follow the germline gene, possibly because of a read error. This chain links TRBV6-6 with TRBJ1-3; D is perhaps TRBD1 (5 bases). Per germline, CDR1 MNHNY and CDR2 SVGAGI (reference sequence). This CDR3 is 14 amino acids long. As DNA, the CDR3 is TGTGCCAGCAGTGACTCGGGACTTGGAAACACCATATATTTT. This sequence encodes CASSDSGLGNTIYF.

In DNA form, the CDR3 reads TGTGCCTGGAACCGTTACGCGGGCCGTTTTTACAATGAGCAGTTCTTC. Translating it yields CAWNRYAGRFYNEQFF. V usage is TRBV30 and J usage is TRBJ2-1, with D maybe TRBD2 (5 bases). With 4 bases removed from V and 4 bases from J, the gap between germline ends came to 20 bases. Germline CDR1 is GTSNPN and CDR2 is SVGIG (reference sequence). The CDR3 sequence is 16 residues long.

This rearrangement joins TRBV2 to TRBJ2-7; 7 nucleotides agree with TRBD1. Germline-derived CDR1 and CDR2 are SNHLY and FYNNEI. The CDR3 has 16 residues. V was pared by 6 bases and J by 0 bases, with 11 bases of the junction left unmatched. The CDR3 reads CASSQGELPSSYEQYF. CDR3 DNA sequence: TGTGCCAGCAGCCAGGGGGAGCTCCCGAGCTCCTACGAGCAGTACTTC.

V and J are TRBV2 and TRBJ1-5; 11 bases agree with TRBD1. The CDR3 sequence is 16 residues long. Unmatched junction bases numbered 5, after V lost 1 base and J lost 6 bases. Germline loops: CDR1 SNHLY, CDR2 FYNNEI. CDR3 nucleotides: TGTGCCAGCAGTGAAGGGGGGACAGGGGGTTCTCAGCCCCAGCATTTT. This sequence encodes CASSEGGTGGSQPQHF.

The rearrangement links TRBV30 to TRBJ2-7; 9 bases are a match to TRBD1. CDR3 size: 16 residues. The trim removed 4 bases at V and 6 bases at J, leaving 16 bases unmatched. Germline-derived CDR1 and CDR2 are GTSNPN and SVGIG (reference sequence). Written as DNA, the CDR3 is TGTGCCTGGACGACCCGCCTTTCCGGGACAGGGAGCGAGCAGTACTTC. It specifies CAWTTRLSGTGSEQYF.

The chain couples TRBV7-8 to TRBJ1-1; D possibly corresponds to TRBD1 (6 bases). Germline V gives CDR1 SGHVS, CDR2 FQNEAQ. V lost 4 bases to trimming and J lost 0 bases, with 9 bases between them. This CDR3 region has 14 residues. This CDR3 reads CASSYTGLNTEAFF. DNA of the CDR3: TGTGCCAGCAGCTATACAGGGCTGAACACTGAAGCTTTCTTT.

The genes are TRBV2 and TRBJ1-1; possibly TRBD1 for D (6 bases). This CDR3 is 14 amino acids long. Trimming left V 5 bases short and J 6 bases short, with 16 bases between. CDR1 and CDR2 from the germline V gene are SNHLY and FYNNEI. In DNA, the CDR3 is TGTGCCAGCAGTCCCGGAACAGGGCCCGCTGAAGCTTTCTTT. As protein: CASSPGTGPAEAFF.

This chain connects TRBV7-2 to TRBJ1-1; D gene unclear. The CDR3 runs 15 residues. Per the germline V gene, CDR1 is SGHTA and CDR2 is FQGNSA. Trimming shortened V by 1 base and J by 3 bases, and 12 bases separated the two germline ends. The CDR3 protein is CASSLVTAIYTEAFF. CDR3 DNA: TGTGCCAGCAGCTTAGTTACAGCCATCTACACTGAAGCTTTCTTT.

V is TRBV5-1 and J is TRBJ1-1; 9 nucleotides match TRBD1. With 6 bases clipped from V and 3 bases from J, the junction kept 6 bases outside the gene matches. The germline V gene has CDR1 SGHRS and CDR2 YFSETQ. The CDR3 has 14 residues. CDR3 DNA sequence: TGCGCCAGCAACTTACAGGGGGCGGACACTGAAGCTTTCTTT. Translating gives CASNLQGADTEAFF.

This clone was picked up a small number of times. CDR3 amino acids: CASSQDGRRGGNTEAFF. CDR3 nucleotide sequence: TGTGCCAGCAGCCAAGATGGAAGGAGGGGAGGTAACACTGAAGCTTTCTTT. The chain recombines TRBV4-2 with TRBJ1-1, with D perhaps TRBD1 (5 bases). CDR1 is LGHNA and CDR2 is YNFKEQ in the germline V gene. The V and J ends lost 0 bases and 2 bases respectively, with 16 bases between them. The CDR3 has 17 residues.

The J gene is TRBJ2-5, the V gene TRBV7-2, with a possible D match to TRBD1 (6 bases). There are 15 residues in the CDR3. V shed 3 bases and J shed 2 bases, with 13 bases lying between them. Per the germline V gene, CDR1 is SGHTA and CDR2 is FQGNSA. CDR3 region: CASSLSGVSQETQYF. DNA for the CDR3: TGTGCCAGCAGCTTGTCAGGGGTGTCTCAAGAGACCCAGTACTTC.

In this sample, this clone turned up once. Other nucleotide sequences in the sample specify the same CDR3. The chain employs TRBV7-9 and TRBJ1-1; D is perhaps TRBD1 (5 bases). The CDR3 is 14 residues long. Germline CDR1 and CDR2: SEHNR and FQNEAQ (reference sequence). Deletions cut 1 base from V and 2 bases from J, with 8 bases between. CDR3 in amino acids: CASSLGTSNTEAFF. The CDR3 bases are TGTGCCAGCAGCTTAGGGACAAGCAACACTGAAGCTTTCTTT.

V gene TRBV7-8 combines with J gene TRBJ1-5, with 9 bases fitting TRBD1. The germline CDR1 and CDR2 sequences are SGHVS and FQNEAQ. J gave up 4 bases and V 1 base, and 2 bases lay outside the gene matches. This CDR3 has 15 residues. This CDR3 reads CASSLDGTGNQPQHF. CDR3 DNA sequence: TGTGCCAGCAGCTTAGACGGGACAGGGAATCAGCCCCAGCATTTT.

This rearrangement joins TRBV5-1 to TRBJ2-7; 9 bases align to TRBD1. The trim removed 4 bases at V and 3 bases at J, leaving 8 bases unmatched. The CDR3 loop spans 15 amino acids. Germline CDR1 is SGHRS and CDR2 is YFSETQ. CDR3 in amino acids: CASSQPGTGIYEQYF. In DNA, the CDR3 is TGCGCCAGCAGCCAACCCGGGACAGGGATCTACGAGCAGTACTTC.

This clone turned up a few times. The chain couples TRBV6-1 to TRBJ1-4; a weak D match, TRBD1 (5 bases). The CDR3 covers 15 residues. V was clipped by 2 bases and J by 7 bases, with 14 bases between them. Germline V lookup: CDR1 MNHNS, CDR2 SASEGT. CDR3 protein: CASSEMGREGEKLFF. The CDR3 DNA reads TGTGCCAGCAGTGAAATGGGCAGGGAAGGTGAAAAACTGTTTTTT.

The CDR3, as DNA: TGTGCCAGCAGTCCCCTAGCGGGGGGGCCGGATACGCAGTATTTT. It is translated as CASSPLAGGPDTQYF. This chain joins TRBV27 and TRBJ2-3, with 12 bases lining up with TRBD2. From germline, CDR1 is MNHEY and CDR2 SMNVEV (reference sequence). V dropped 5 bases and J dropped 6; count of bases not matched to a gene: 6. This CDR3 is built from 15 residues.

In nucleotides, the CDR3 is TGTGCCAGTACTGGGGGCAGCAGATATCAGCCCCAGCATTTT. Amino acids: CASTGGSRYQPQHF. V and J are TRBV19 and TRBJ1-5, with a weak D call TRBD1 (6 bases). The germline V and J ends were trimmed by 7 bases and 5 bases, with 15 bases remaining between them. The CDR3 has 14 amino acids. Germline CDR1 reads LNHDA; CDR2 reads SQIVND (reference sequence).

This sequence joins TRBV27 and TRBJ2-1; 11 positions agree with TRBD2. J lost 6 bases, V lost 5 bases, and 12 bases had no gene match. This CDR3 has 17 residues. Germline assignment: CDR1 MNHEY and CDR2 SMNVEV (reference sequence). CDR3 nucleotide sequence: TGTGCCAGCAGTGCGCAACCCGGGACTAGCGGAATCAATGAGCAGTTCTTC. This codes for CASSAQPGTSGINEQFF.

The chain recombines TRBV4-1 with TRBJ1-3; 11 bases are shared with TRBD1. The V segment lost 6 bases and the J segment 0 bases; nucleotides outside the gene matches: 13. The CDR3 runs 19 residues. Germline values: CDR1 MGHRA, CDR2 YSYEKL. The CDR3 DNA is TGCGCCAGCAGTAGTTCCGGGACAGGGGGTTTAATCTCTGGAAACACCATATATTTT. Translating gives CASSSSGTGGLISGNTIYF.

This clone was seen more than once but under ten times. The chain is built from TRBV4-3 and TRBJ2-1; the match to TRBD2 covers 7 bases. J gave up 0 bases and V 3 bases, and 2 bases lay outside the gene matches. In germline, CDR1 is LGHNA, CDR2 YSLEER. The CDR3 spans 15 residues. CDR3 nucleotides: TGCGCCAGCAGCCAGGGGGGGAGCTCCTACAATGAGCAGTTCTTC. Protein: CASSQGGSSYNEQFF.

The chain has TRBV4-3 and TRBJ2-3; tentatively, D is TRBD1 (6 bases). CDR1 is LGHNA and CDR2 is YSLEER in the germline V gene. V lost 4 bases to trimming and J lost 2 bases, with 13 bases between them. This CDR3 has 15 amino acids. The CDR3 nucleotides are TGCGCCAGCAGCCTCCTAGAGGGGGACACAGATACGCAGTATTTT. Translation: CASSLLEGDTDTQYF.